These T cell receptor beta chains were read from a single sample in a study of cytomegalovirus exposure and HLA in healthy donors. Generated by immunoSEQ multiplex PCR, the TCRdb table keeps only in-frame clones and is missing some. The sample has around 74,000 clones. The material sequenced was PBMCs. Source of these receptors: a man aged 25-40 years in good health and CMV-seronegative. Each CDR3 is given with its conserved first and last residue. The order of the fields is V gene, J gene, D gene, CDR3 DNA, CDR3 protein. A D gene is named only where the DNA matches it firmly.

V gene: TRBV2; J gene: TRBJ1-5; D gene: -; CDR3 DNA: TGTGCCAGCAGGTTGTATAGCAATCAGCCCCAGCATTTT; CDR3 protein: CASRLYSNQPQHF
V gene: TRBV29-1; J gene: TRBJ1-1; D gene: TRBD1; CDR3 DNA: TGCAGCGTTTCCACAGGGGGTAACACTGAAGCTTTCTTT; CDR3 protein: CSVSTGGNTEAFF
V gene: TRBV9; J gene: TRBJ2-3; D gene: -; CDR3 DNA: TGTGCCAGCAGCGTAGCCCTCTCAGATACGCAGTATTTT; CDR3 protein: CASSVALSDTQYF
V gene: TRBV5-4; J gene: TRBJ2-7; D gene: TRBD1; CDR3 DNA: TGTGCCAGCAGCCCACCCGGGACAGGGGAGCTCGAGCAGTACTTC; CDR3 protein: CASSPPGTGELEQYF
V gene: TRBV29-1; J gene: TRBJ1-5; D gene: -; CDR3 DNA: TGCAGCGTTGCTGACTTTTCGAGCAATCAGCCCCAGCATTTT; CDR3 protein: CSVADFSSNQPQHF
V gene: TRBV5-1; J gene: TRBJ1-6; D gene: -; CDR3 DNA: TGCGCCAGCAGCTTGGGCCAGGGTACCTATAATTCACCCCTCCACTTT; CDR3 protein: CASSLGQGTYNSPLHF
V gene: TRBV13; J gene: TRBJ2-7; D gene: TRBD2; CDR3 DNA: TGTGCCAGCAGCTCCCAGCGGGAGAGGTACGAGCAGTACTTC; CDR3 protein: CASSSQRERYEQYF
V gene: TRBV29-1; J gene: TRBJ1-1; D gene: -; CDR3 DNA: TGCAGCGTTGACCCTTTAGGGTGGGGGCAGAACACTGAAGCTTTCTTT; CDR3 protein: CSVDPLGWGQNTEAFF
V gene: TRBV2; J gene: TRBJ1-5; D gene: TRBD1; CDR3 DNA: TGTGCCAGCAGTACCAGGGGGTTTAGCAATCAGCCCCAGCATTTT; CDR3 protein: CASSTRGFSNQPQHF
V gene: TRBV5-1; J gene: TRBJ2-7; D gene: -; CDR3 DNA: TGCGCCAGCTCCTCCCTGAGGGGGTACGAGCAGTACTTC; CDR3 protein: CASSSLRGYEQYF
V gene: TRBV6-5; J gene: TRBJ2-7; D gene: TRBD1; CDR3 DNA: TGTGCCAGCACCAAAGCTGGGACAGGTGTGGGCGAGCAGTACTTC; CDR3 protein: CASTKAGTGVGEQYF
V gene: TRBV9; J gene: TRBJ1-5; D gene: -; CDR3 DNA: TGTGCCAGCAGCCCCGGACAGAGAAATCAGCCCCAGCATTTT; CDR3 protein: CASSPGQRNQPQHF
V gene: TRBV11-3; J gene: TRBJ2-3; D gene: TRBD1; CDR3 DNA: TGTGCCAGCAGCCCTGGACAGGGGGAAGATACGCAGTATTTT; CDR3 protein: CASSPGQGEDTQYF
V gene: TRBV9; J gene: TRBJ1-4; D gene: -; CDR3 DNA: TGTGCCGCGGAAAGAGTTGCAACTAATGAAAAACTGTTTTTT; CDR3 protein: CAAERVATNEKLFF
V gene: TRBV11-2; J gene: TRBJ1-2; D gene: TRBD1; CDR3 DNA: TGTGCCAGCAGCCCGGGACAGGGCTATGGCTACACCTTC; CDR3 protein: CASSPGQGYGYTF
V gene: TRBV19; J gene: TRBJ2-5; D gene: TRBD1; CDR3 DNA: TGTGCCAGTAGTATGTGGGACAGCCAAGAGACCCAGTACTTC; CDR3 protein: CASSMWDSQETQYF
V gene: TRBV7-2; J gene: TRBJ2-7; D gene: TRBD2; CDR3 DNA: TGTGCCAGCAGCTTAGTGCGGGGGGACTGGGAGCAGTACTTC; CDR3 protein: CASSLVRGDWEQYF
V gene: TRBV6-6; J gene: TRBJ1-1; D gene: -; CDR3 DNA: TGTGCCACCGGTCAGGGGCCCTCTGAAGCTTTCTTT; CDR3 protein: CATGQGPSEAFF
V gene: TRBV9; J gene: TRBJ1-6; D gene: -; CDR3 DNA: TGTGCCAGCAGCGTAGGGCGGGATAATTCACCCCTCCACTTT; CDR3 protein: CASSVGRDNSPLHF
V gene: TRBV2; J gene: TRBJ2-2; D gene: -; CDR3 DNA: TGTGCCAGCAGCCGGGATCGCGGGGAGCTGTTTTTT; CDR3 protein: CASSRDRGELFF
V gene: TRBV19; J gene: TRBJ2-7; D gene: TRBD1; CDR3 DNA: TGTGCCAGTAGTATGGACAGGAGCTCCTACGAGCAGTACTTC; CDR3 protein: CASSMDRSSYEQYF
V gene: TRBV6-4; J gene: TRBJ2-7; D gene: TRBD2; CDR3 DNA: TGTGCCAGCCATAGCGGGAGGGGCTACTACGAGCAGTACTTC; CDR3 protein: CASHSGRGYYEQYF
V gene: TRBV4-2; J gene: TRBJ2-3; D gene: -; CDR3 DNA: TGTGCCAGCAGCCAAGGAACGGGGACAGATACGCAGTATTTT; CDR3 protein: CASSQGTGTDTQYF
V gene: TRBV18; J gene: TRBJ1-1; D gene: TRBD1; CDR3 DNA: TGTGCCAGCTCACCACGGATGGCAGGGGGCGTAGGGGCTGAAGCTTTCTTT; CDR3 protein: CASSPRMAGGVGAEAFF
V gene: TRBV7-8; J gene: TRBJ2-7; D gene: -; CDR3 DNA: TGTGCCAGCAGCTCATCACCATACTTACACGAGCAGTACTTC; CDR3 protein: CASSSSPYLHEQYF
V gene: TRBV5-1; J gene: TRBJ2-3; D gene: -; CDR3 DNA: TGCGCCAGCAGCTCAATGACTCGTTTAGGAGGATTGTATTTT; CDR3 protein: CASSSMTRLGGLYF
V gene: TRBV6-1; J gene: TRBJ1-3; D gene: -; CDR3 DNA: TGTGCCAGCGAAGCGCTCGGGAACACCATATATTTT; CDR3 protein: CASEALGNTIYF
V gene: TRBV10-3; J gene: TRBJ1-5; D gene: -; CDR3 DNA: TGTGCCATCAGTGAGCCTAGTTGGCAGCCCCAGCATTTT; CDR3 protein: CAISEPSWQPQHF
V gene: TRBV7-9; J gene: TRBJ2-5; D gene: -; CDR3 DNA: TGTGCCAGCAGCTTTTTTGCCACCGCAGATGAGACCCAGTACTTC; CDR3 protein: CASSFFATADETQYF
V gene: TRBV5-1; J gene: TRBJ2-7; D gene: TRBD1; CDR3 DNA: TGCGCCAGCAGCCTCCGGACAGGGCACGCCGCCGAGCAGTACTTC; CDR3 protein: CASSLRTGHAAEQYF
V gene: TRBV7-9; J gene: TRBJ2-1; D gene: -; CDR3 DNA: TGTGCCAGCAGCTTATTCCGACTAGAGTACAATGAGCAGTTCTTC; CDR3 protein: CASSLFRLEYNEQFF
V gene: TRBV19; J gene: TRBJ1-1; D gene: -; CDR3 DNA: TGTGCCAGTAGGAGGAACACTGAAGCTTTCTTT; CDR3 protein: CASRRNTEAFF
V gene: TRBV6-5; J gene: TRBJ1-1; D gene: -; CDR3 DNA: TGTGCCAGCAGTTACCGGGGGGCTGAAGCTTTCTTT; CDR3 protein: CASSYRGAEAFF
V gene: TRBV9; J gene: TRBJ1-1; D gene: -; CDR3 DNA: TGTGCCAGCAGCGTAGACCCACTCGGCACTGAAGCTTTCTTT; CDR3 protein: CASSVDPLGTEAFF
V gene: TRBV5-4; J gene: TRBJ2-1; D gene: -; CDR3 DNA: TGTGCCAGCAGCTTGACTCTTTACGGGGGCAATGAGCAGTTCTTC; CDR3 protein: CASSLTLYGGNEQFF
V gene: TRBV11-3; J gene: TRBJ1-1; D gene: -; CDR3 DNA: TGTGCCAGCAGCTTAATCCCGGGGGGGCTGAACACTGAAGCTTTCTTT; CDR3 protein: CASSLIPGGLNTEAFF
V gene: TRBV4-1; J gene: TRBJ2-7; D gene: TRBD2; CDR3 DNA: TGCGCCAGCAGTCCGGGACTAGGGGAAGGGTACGAGCAGTACTTC; CDR3 protein: CASSPGLGEGYEQYF
V gene: TRBV2; J gene: TRBJ1-1; D gene: -; CDR3 DNA: TGTGCCAGCAGTGAGGCCAGGTCCTACACTGAAGCTTTCTTT; CDR3 protein: CASSEARSYTEAFF
V gene: TRBV28; J gene: TRBJ2-7; D gene: TRBD2; CDR3 DNA: TGTGCCAGCAGTTTGCTCGGTTTGAGCGGGGACGAGCAGTACTTC; CDR3 protein: CASSLLGLSGDEQYF
V gene: TRBV27; J gene: TRBJ2-3; D gene: -; CDR3 DNA: TGTGCCAGCAGTTTCACAGCCCCCCTGGCGGATACGCAGTATTTT; CDR3 protein: CASSFTAPLADTQYF